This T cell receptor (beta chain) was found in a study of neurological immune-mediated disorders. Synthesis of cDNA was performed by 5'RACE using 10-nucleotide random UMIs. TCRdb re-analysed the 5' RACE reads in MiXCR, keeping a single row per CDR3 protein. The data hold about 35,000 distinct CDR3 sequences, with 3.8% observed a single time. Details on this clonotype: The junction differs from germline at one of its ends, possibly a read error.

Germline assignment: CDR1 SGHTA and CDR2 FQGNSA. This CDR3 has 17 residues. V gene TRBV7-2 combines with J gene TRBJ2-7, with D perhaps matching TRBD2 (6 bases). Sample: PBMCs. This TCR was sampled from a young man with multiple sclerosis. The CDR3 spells CVSSWGLNSRGIYEQYF. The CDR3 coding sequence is TGTGTCAGCAGCTGGGGCTTGAATAGCCGCGGGATCTACGAGCAGTACTTC.